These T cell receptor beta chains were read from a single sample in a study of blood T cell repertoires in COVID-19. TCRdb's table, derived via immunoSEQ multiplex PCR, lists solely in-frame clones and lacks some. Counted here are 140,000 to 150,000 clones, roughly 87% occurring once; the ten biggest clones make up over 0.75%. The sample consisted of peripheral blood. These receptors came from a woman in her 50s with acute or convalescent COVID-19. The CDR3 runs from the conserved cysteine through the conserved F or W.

CDR3: CASSLASGLAGGHEQFF; V: TRBV7-6; J: TRBJ2-1
CDR3: CSVADRASYNEQFF; V: TRBV29-1; J: TRBJ2-1
CDR3: CASSFVTGTSGSYEQYF; V: TRBV7-6; J: TRBJ2-7
CDR3: CSVGGGTGVYEQYF; V: TRBV29-1; J: TRBJ2-7
CDR3: CASSFEGGLDTEAFF; V: TRBV5-6; J: TRBJ1-1
CDR3: CSASYRTGVYGYTF; V: TRBV20-1; J: TRBJ1-2
CDR3: CASSLTSTGELFF; V: TRBV5-5; J: TRBJ2-2
CDR3: CASSSSGDRYNEQFF; V: TRBV7-3; J: TRBJ2-1
CDR3: CASSLSAGAPVGYTF; V: TRBV27; J: TRBJ1-2
CDR3: CASSEGLRVYNEQFF; V: TRBV19; J: TRBJ2-1
CDR3: CASSLRLAGAYNEQFF; V: TRBV7-6; J: TRBJ2-1
CDR3: CASSEPGIRPPYNSPLHF; V: TRBV10-1; J: TRBJ1-6
CDR3: CASNQQQGLAGELFF; V: TRBV19; J: TRBJ2-2
CDR3: CASSLTSGRVYEQYF; V: TRBV5-1; J: TRBJ2-7
CDR3: CASSGDRGRSQHF; V: TRBV19; J: TRBJ1-5
CDR3: CASSDTVGGTDTQYF; V: TRBV6-4; J: TRBJ2-3
CDR3: CASSLDILNAEAFF; V: TRBV5-1; J: TRBJ1-1
CDR3: CASSLASGGEDTQYF; V: TRBV5-1; J: TRBJ2-3
CDR3: CASSSPGTGPNYGYTF; V: TRBV27; J: TRBJ1-2
CDR3: CASSALAGSSYEQYF; V: TRBV7-9; J: TRBJ2-7
CDR3: CAWSAGQSSGNTIYF; V: TRBV30; J: TRBJ1-3
CDR3: CASSPISGGEDTEAFF; V: TRBV4-1; J: TRBJ1-1
CDR3: CASIQTSGGTTQYF; V: TRBV19; J: TRBJ2-3
CDR3: CAITTGQPEETQYF; V: TRBV15; J: TRBJ2-5
CDR3: CASSDRRGSYEQYF; V: TRBV6-1; J: TRBJ2-7
CDR3: CASSSPGREINTEAFF; V: TRBV7-8; J: TRBJ1-1
CDR3: CASTDTGELFF; V: TRBV19; J: TRBJ2-2
CDR3: CASSLGQGKTYEQYF; V: TRBV4-1; J: TRBJ2-7
CDR3: CASRTGTGGLSEEKLFF; V: TRBV2; J: TRBJ1-4
CDR3: CASSSGTGRTGELFF; V: TRBV5-6; J: TRBJ2-2
CDR3: CASSVERETGELFF; V: TRBV9; J: TRBJ2-2
CDR3: CASSSPGSGNQPQHF; V: TRBV6-6; J: TRBJ1-5
CDR3: CASSLVPLAGYYNEQFF; V: TRBV5-1; J: TRBJ2-1
CDR3: CASSLRLARPPYNEQFF; V: TRBV19; J: TRBJ2-1
CDR3: CASSSGQGSYEQYF; V: TRBV5-6; J: TRBJ2-7